This is a list of T cell receptor beta chains from one sample in a study of radiotherapy plus CTLA-4 blockade in lung cancer. Generated by immunoSEQ multiplex PCR, the TCRdb table keeps only in-frame clones and is missing some. The repertoire holds some 110,000 clones, about 80% seen once, with about 3.3% in the top ten. The specimen was peripheral blood, collected from a patient treated with radiotherapy plus ipilimumab. The origin of the receptors is a human donor with non-small cell lung cancer that progressed on radiotherapy plus ipilimumab. Some clones in this sample may be carry-over from other donors' samples. CDR3s include the opening cysteine and the closing phenylalanine or tryptophan. D genes are given only for firm matches. Only some rows state a clone size, as once, few, many or a class for expanded clones.

clone_size d_call j_call v_call cdr3_nt cdr3_aa
- - TRBJ2-6 TRBV21-1 TGTGCCAGCAGCAAAGCTGGGACAAGGCCTGGGGCCAACGTCCTGACTTTC CASSKAGTRPGANVLTF
- - TRBJ2-7 TRBV11-2 TGTGCCAGCAGTCACGACAGCTACGAGCAGTACTTC CASSHDSYEQYF
- - TRBJ1-5 TRBV7-8 TGTGCCAGCAGCTCCCTGGGGGGGTACAATCAGCCCCAGCATTTT CASSSLGGYNQPQHF
- - TRBJ2-5 TRBV11-1 TGTGCCAGCAGCACAGGGATTAGCGGTGAGAAAGAGACCCAGTACTTC CASSTGISGEKETQYF
- - TRBJ2-3 TRBV5-1 TGCGCCAGCGTCAGTTTTAACATGGCAGATACGCAGTATTTT CASVSFNMADTQYF
- TRBD1 TRBJ2-7 TRBV7-2 TGTGCCAGCAGCCCAAGACAGGGAACCTACGAGCAGTACTTC CASSPRQGTYEQYF
- - TRBJ1-5 TRBV5-5 TGTGCCAGCAGCTTGTTCGCGGGGGGCGGCAATCAGCCCCAGCATTTT CASSLFAGGGNQPQHF
- TRBD2 TRBJ2-7 TRBV11-3 TGTGCCAGCGCTGCCGGGAGCGGGACCGAGCAGTACTTC CASAAGSGTEQYF
- TRBD1 TRBJ1-1 TRBV19 TGTGCCAGTAGGCTGGACAGGGATTACGGTGAAGCTTTCTTT CASRLDRDYGEAFF
- TRBD2 TRBJ2-3 TRBV7-3 TGTGCCAGCAGCGCCCAGACTAGCGTCACAGATACGCAGTATTTT CASSAQTSVTDTQYF
- - TRBJ1-2 TRBV6-1 TGTGCCAGTTGGACAAACTATGGCTACACCTTC CASWTNYGYTF
- - TRBJ2-7 TRBV27 TGTGCCATAATGCGGGCAGAAGCTTCCTACGAGCAGTACTTC CAIMRAEASYEQYF
- - TRBJ2-1 TRBV9 TGTGCCAGCAGCGTGTATCCAGCGGCTTACAATGAGCAGTTCTTC CASSVYPAAYNEQFF
- TRBD1 TRBJ1-1 TRBV9 TGTGCCAGCAGCCCGGGCAGGGGGGCCACTGAAGCTTTCTTT CASSPGRGATEAFF
once - TRBJ1-4 TRBV14 TGTGCCAGCAGCCAAGTGAGGACAACTAATGAAAAACTGTTTTTT CASSQVRTTNEKLFF